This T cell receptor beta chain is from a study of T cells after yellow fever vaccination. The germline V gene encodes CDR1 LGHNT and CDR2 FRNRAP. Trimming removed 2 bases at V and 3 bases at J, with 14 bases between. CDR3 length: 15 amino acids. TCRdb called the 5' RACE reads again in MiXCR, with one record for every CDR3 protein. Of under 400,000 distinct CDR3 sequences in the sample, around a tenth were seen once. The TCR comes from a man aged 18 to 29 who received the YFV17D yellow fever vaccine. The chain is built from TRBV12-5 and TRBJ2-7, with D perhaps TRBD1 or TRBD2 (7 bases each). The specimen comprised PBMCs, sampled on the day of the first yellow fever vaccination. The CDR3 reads CASGLSTGDYYEQYF. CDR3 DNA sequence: TGTGCTAGTGGTTTGAGTACAGGGGACTACTACGAGCAGTACTTC.